These T cell receptor beta chains were read from a single sample in a study of T cell responses to AZD1222 COVID-19 vaccine. The method was immunoSEQ multiplex PCR; TCRdb's version includes in-frame clones alone and lacks a portion of them. The table includes 100,000 or so clones, roughly nine tenths detected once. Sequenced here: peripheral blood, sampled on day 0 of AZD1222 vaccination. The origin of the receptors is an adult in good health. Each CDR3 is given with its conserved first and last residue. Each record gives: V gene, clone size, J gene, D gene, CDR3 DNA, CDR3 protein. D genes are given only for firm matches. Rows may omit the clone size; those that give it use once, few, many or a size class.

v_gene: TRBV28; abundance: .; j_gene: TRBJ2-7; d_gene: TRBD2; CDR3nt: TGTGCCAGCGGTCTCGGGACTAGTGTGTCCTACGAGCAGTACTTC; CDR3aa: CASGLGTSVSYEQYF
v_gene: TRBV3-1/TRBV3-2; abundance: .; j_gene: TRBJ1-1; d_gene: .; CDR3nt: TGTGCCAGCAGCCAAGATCGGGCCAAGCGGGCTTTCTTT; CDR3aa: CASSQDRAKRAFF
v_gene: TRBV5-6; abundance: .; j_gene: TRBJ2-7; d_gene: TRBD2; CDR3nt: TGTGCCAGCCACGAGGGCGCGGGGGCCTACGAGCAGTACTTC; CDR3aa: CASHEGAGAYEQYF
v_gene: TRBV5-1; abundance: .; j_gene: TRBJ1-5; d_gene: .; CDR3nt: TGCGCCGGCAGCTTGGAGCCAGGGCAGGGACAGCCCCAGCATTTT; CDR3aa: CAGSLEPGQGQPQHF
v_gene: TRBV27; abundance: .; j_gene: TRBJ1-5; d_gene: .; CDR3nt: TGTGCCAGCAGTTTCCCCCAGGGCCGGCCGAATCAGCCCCAGCATTTT; CDR3aa: CASSFPQGRPNQPQHF
v_gene: TRBV14; abundance: once; j_gene: TRBJ2-1; d_gene: .; CDR3nt: TGTGCCAGCAGCCAAGGCCGAGGGGGGCAGGGCATGGGAAATGAGCAGTTCTTC; CDR3aa: CASSQGRGGQGMGNEQFF
v_gene: TRBV27; abundance: .; j_gene: TRBJ2-2; d_gene: .; CDR3nt: TGTGCCAGCAACCGACGTGGAGTATTCGAGATCGGGGAGCTGTTTTTT; CDR3aa: CASNRRGVFEIGELFF
v_gene: TRBV6-1; abundance: .; j_gene: TRBJ1-5; d_gene: TRBD1; CDR3nt: TGTGCCAGCTGTGACGCGACAGGGGGCAATCAGCCCCAGCATTTT; CDR3aa: CASCDATGGNQPQHF
v_gene: TRBV28; abundance: .; j_gene: TRBJ1-6; d_gene: .; CDR3nt: TGTGCCAGCAGTTTGGCCCCCAAAGGGAATTCACCCCTCCACTTT; CDR3aa: CASSLAPKGNSPLHF
v_gene: TRBV5-5; abundance: .; j_gene: TRBJ1-4; d_gene: .; CDR3nt: TGTGCCAGCAGCTTGAATCTTTGGGAAAAACTGTTTTTT; CDR3aa: CASSLNLWEKLFF
v_gene: TRBV6-5; abundance: .; j_gene: TRBJ2-7; d_gene: .; CDR3nt: TGTGCCAGCAGTTACGGGGAAGGAGCCCACGAGCAGTACTTC; CDR3aa: CASSYGEGAHEQYF
v_gene: TRBV4-1; abundance: once; j_gene: TRBJ2-7; d_gene: .; CDR3nt: TGCGCCAGCAGCCAAGTTTCGACAGGCGTCGACGAGCAGTACTTC; CDR3aa: CASSQVSTGVDEQYF
v_gene: TRBV10-3; abundance: once; j_gene: TRBJ2-7; d_gene: .; CDR3nt: TGTGCCATCAGTACCTCGGGGGAGCAGTACTTC; CDR3aa: CAISTSGEQYF
v_gene: TRBV5-1; abundance: .; j_gene: TRBJ2-2; d_gene: .; CDR3nt: TGCGCCAGCAGCCCTCAGGGATCCGGGGAGCTGTTTTTT; CDR3aa: CASSPQGSGELFF
v_gene: TRBV4-1; abundance: .; j_gene: TRBJ1-6; d_gene: .; CDR3nt: TGCGCCAGCAGCCAGTTAGAGCTCTATAATTCACCCCTCCACTTT; CDR3aa: CASSQLELYNSPLHF
v_gene: TRBV28; abundance: .; j_gene: TRBJ2-3; d_gene: TRBD1; CDR3nt: TGTGCCAGCATTCATGCCGGGACAGGGGGCCCAGATACGCAGTATTTT; CDR3aa: CASIHAGTGGPDTQYF
v_gene: TRBV7-8; abundance: .; j_gene: TRBJ1-1; d_gene: TRBD1; CDR3nt: TGTGCCAGCAGAAGTCGGGGACAGCCAAACACTGAAGCTTTCTTT; CDR3aa: CASRSRGQPNTEAFF
v_gene: TRBV7-8; abundance: .; j_gene: TRBJ2-2; d_gene: .; CDR3nt: TGTGCCAGCACCCTTACGGTGGGGGGAACAAGGACCGGGGAGCTGTTTTTT; CDR3aa: CASTLTVGGTRTGELFF
v_gene: TRBV12-3/TRBV12-4; abundance: .; j_gene: TRBJ2-2; d_gene: .; CDR3nt: TGTGCCAGCAGTTTAACTTCGGCGGGGGAGCTGTTTTTT; CDR3aa: CASSLTSAGELFF
v_gene: TRBV25-1; abundance: .; j_gene: TRBJ1-1; d_gene: TRBD1; CDR3nt: TGTGCCAGCAGTCCCGGGACAGTTCCCGAAGCTTTCTTT; CDR3aa: CASSPGTVPEAFF
v_gene: TRBV30; abundance: .; j_gene: TRBJ2-1; d_gene: .; CDR3nt: TGTGCCTGGAGTCCACCCCTGTTCTTC; CDR3aa: CAWSPPLFF
v_gene: TRBV7-6; abundance: .; j_gene: TRBJ1-3; d_gene: TRBD1; CDR3nt: TGTGCCAGCGGCTTACAGGGGGCAACTGGAAACACCATATATTTT; CDR3aa: CASGLQGATGNTIYF
v_gene: TRBV10-3; abundance: .; j_gene: TRBJ2-7; d_gene: TRBD1; CDR3nt: TGTGCCATCACCACGGGACAGGGACGCTACGAGCAGTACTTC; CDR3aa: CAITTGQGRYEQYF
v_gene: TRBV2; abundance: .; j_gene: TRBJ1-5; d_gene: .; CDR3nt: TGTGCCAGCAGACAAATCGGGCCTGATCAGCCCCAGCATTTT; CDR3aa: CASRQIGPDQPQHF
v_gene: TRBV6-2/TRBV6-3; abundance: few; j_gene: TRBJ1-1; d_gene: .; CDR3nt: TGTGCCAGCAGTTACGACCCCAGGGGTATGAACACTGAAGCTTTCTTT; CDR3aa: CASSYDPRGMNTEAFF
v_gene: TRBV3-1/TRBV3-2; abundance: .; j_gene: TRBJ2-6; d_gene: .; CDR3nt: TGTGCCAGCAGCCGAGGGGGGGCCAACGTCCTGACTTTC; CDR3aa: CASSRGGANVLTF
v_gene: TRBV12-3/TRBV12-4; abundance: .; j_gene: TRBJ2-7; d_gene: TRBD1; CDR3nt: TGTGCCAGCAGTTCCGGGACAGGGGGCGAGCAGTACTTC; CDR3aa: CASSSGTGGEQYF
v_gene: TRBV7-9; abundance: .; j_gene: TRBJ2-2; d_gene: .; CDR3nt: TGTGCCAGCAGCTTAAGCCCCAAGCGAGGGGTTAGGTACGGGGAGCTGTTTTTT; CDR3aa: CASSLSPKRGVRYGELFF
v_gene: TRBV7-9; abundance: .; j_gene: TRBJ2-3; d_gene: .; CDR3nt: TGTGCCAGCAGCTCACTGGGCACGCACAGGGATACGCAGTATTTT; CDR3aa: CASSSLGTHRDTQYF
v_gene: TRBV3-1/TRBV3-2; abundance: .; j_gene: TRBJ2-1; d_gene: TRBD2; CDR3nt: TGTGCCAGCAGCCAAGGTATAAGCGGGGGCTCCTACAATGAGCAGTTCTTC; CDR3aa: CASSQGISGGSYNEQFF
v_gene: TRBV4-2; abundance: .; j_gene: TRBJ2-3; d_gene: TRBD2; CDR3nt: TGTGCCAGCAGCCCCACGGCTACTAGCGGGGGGGCGAGGGTTAGAGATACGCAGTATTTT; CDR3aa: CASSPTATSGGARVRDTQYF
v_gene: TRBV13; abundance: .; j_gene: TRBJ2-3; d_gene: TRBD1; CDR3nt: TGTGCCAGCACTCGTCGACAGGGGGCCGCAGATACGCAGTATTTT; CDR3aa: CASTRRQGAADTQYF
v_gene: TRBV5-1; abundance: .; j_gene: TRBJ1-1; d_gene: TRBD1; CDR3nt: TGCGCCAGCATGACAGGGATGAACACTGAAGCTTTCTTT; CDR3aa: CASMTGMNTEAFF
v_gene: TRBV27; abundance: .; j_gene: TRBJ1-3; d_gene: .; CDR3nt: TGTGCCAGCAGTCCTATCCGAGGGGGGCCCAGCTCTGGAAACACCATATATTTT; CDR3aa: CASSPIRGGPSSGNTIYF
v_gene: TRBV4-2; abundance: .; j_gene: TRBJ1-2; d_gene: .; CDR3nt: TGTGCCAGCAGCCAAGATTACGGCAGCTATGGCTACACCTTC; CDR3aa: CASSQDYGSYGYTF
v_gene: TRBV7-8; abundance: .; j_gene: TRBJ2-3; d_gene: .; CDR3nt: TGTGCCAGCAGCGTAAATTCGGGGTCCCCTAGCACAGATACGCAGTATTTT; CDR3aa: CASSVNSGSPSTDTQYF
v_gene: TRBV2; abundance: .; j_gene: TRBJ1-2; d_gene: .; CDR3nt: TGTGCCAGCAGCCGCGGGGACTATGATGGCTACACCTTC; CDR3aa: CASSRGDYDGYTF
v_gene: TRBV27; abundance: .; j_gene: TRBJ2-7; d_gene: TRBD1; CDR3nt: TGTGCCAGCAGGACCGACAGGGGCCTGGAGCAGTACTTC; CDR3aa: CASRTDRGLEQYF
v_gene: TRBV5-4; abundance: few; j_gene: TRBJ2-3; d_gene: TRBD1; CDR3nt: TGTGCCAGCAGCTCGCGGACAGGGTCATCAGATACGCAGTATTTT; CDR3aa: CASSSRTGSSDTQYF
v_gene: TRBV12-3/TRBV12-4; abundance: .; j_gene: TRBJ1-3; d_gene: TRBD1; CDR3nt: TGTGCCAGCAGTTTAGGGGACAGCGGCTCCATATATTTT; CDR3aa: CASSLGDSGSIYF
v_gene: TRBV11-3; abundance: .; j_gene: TRBJ1-1; d_gene: .; CDR3nt: TGTGCCAGCAGCTTATTCGAGACACCCACTGAAGCTTTCTTT; CDR3aa: CASSLFETPTEAFF
v_gene: TRBV19; abundance: .; j_gene: TRBJ1-2; d_gene: TRBD1; CDR3nt: TGTGCCAGTCGTGGGACAGCGGGGATGACGATAGAAGGCTACACCTTC; CDR3aa: CASRGTAGMTIEGYTF
v_gene: TRBV12-3/TRBV12-4; abundance: .; j_gene: TRBJ2-2; d_gene: .; CDR3nt: TGTGCCAGCAGCAGGGGTAACACCGGGGAGCTGTTTTTT; CDR3aa: CASSRGNTGELFF
v_gene: TRBV5-1; abundance: .; j_gene: TRBJ2-7; d_gene: .; CDR3nt: TGCGCCAGCAGCTCGCAGGGTTACGAGCAGTACTTC; CDR3aa: CASSSQGYEQYF
v_gene: TRBV5-4; abundance: .; j_gene: TRBJ2-1; d_gene: .; CDR3nt: TGTGCCAGCAGCTTGATCCAGCGGAGCTCCTACAATGAGCAGTTCTTC; CDR3aa: CASSLIQRSSYNEQFF
v_gene: TRBV28; abundance: few; j_gene: TRBJ2-7; d_gene: .; CDR3nt: TGTGCCAGCAGTTTTAGGCGGGCGACCTACGAGCAGTACTTC; CDR3aa: CASSFRRATYEQYF
v_gene: TRBV14; abundance: .; j_gene: TRBJ2-1; d_gene: TRBD1; CDR3nt: TGTGCCAGCAGCCAGAAACAGGGGCTTGGACCCTACAATGAGCAGTTCTTC; CDR3aa: CASSQKQGLGPYNEQFF
v_gene: TRBV24-1; abundance: .; j_gene: TRBJ2-1; d_gene: .; CDR3nt: TGTGCCACCAGTGATTTGGCCTCACACAATGAGCAGTTCTTC; CDR3aa: CATSDLASHNEQFF
v_gene: TRBV6-1; abundance: once; j_gene: TRBJ2-7; d_gene: TRBD2; CDR3nt: TGTGCCAGCAGTGAAGCCCCGGGACTAGCGGGAGGGGGCTACGAGCAGTACTTC; CDR3aa: CASSEAPGLAGGGYEQYF
v_gene: TRBV18; abundance: .; j_gene: TRBJ1-3; d_gene: .; CDR3nt: TGTGCCAGCTCACCAAGCATCGGGAGAAACACCATATATTTT; CDR3aa: CASSPSIGRNTIYF